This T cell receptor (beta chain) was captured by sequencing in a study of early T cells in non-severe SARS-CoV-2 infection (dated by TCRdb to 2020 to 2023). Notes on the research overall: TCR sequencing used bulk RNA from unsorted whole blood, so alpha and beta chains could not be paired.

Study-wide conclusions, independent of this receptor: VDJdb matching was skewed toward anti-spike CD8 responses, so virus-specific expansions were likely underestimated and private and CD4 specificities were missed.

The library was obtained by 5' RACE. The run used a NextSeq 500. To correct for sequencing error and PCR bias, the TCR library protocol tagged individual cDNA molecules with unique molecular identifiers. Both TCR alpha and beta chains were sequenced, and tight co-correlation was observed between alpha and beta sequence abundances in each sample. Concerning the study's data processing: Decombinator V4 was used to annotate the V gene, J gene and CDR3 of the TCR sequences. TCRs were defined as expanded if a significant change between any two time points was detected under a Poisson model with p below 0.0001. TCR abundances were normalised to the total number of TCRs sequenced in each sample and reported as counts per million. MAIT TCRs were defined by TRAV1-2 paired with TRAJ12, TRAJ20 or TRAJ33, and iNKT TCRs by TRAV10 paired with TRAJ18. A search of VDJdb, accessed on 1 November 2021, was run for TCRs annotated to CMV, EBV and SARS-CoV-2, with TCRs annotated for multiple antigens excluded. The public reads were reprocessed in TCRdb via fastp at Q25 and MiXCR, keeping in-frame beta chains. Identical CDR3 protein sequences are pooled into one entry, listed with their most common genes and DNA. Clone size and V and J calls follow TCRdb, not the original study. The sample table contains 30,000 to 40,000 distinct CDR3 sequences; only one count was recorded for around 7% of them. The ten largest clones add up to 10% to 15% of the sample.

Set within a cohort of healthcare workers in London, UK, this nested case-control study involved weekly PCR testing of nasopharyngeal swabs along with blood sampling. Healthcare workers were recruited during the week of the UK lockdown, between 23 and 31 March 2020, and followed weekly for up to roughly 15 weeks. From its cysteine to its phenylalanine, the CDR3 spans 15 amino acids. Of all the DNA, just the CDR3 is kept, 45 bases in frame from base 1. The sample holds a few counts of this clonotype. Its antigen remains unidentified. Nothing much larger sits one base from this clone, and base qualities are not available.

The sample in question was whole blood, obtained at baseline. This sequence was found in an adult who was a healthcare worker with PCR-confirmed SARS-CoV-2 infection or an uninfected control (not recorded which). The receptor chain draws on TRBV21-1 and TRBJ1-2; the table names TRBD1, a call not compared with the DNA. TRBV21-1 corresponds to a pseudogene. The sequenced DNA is TGTGCCAGCAGCAAAGGTGGGGGGTTTAACTATGGCTACACCTTC. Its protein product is CASSKGGGFNYGYTF.